This T cell receptor beta chain was sequenced in a study of cytomegalovirus exposure and HLA in healthy donors. The germline CDR1 and CDR2 sequences are SEHNR and FQNEAQ (reference sequence). This CDR3 is built from 15 residues. V trimming: 4 bases; J trimming: 6 bases; junction bases outside the gene matches: 9. The PCR employed 60 Vbeta primers together with 13 Jbeta primers. The repertoire was sequenced with immunoSEQ multiplex PCR; TCRdb's copy has only in-frame clones and lacks some. This sample has fewer than 200,000 clones, with 68% found just once. The sequence was collected from a woman aged 40-49 years in good health and CMV-seropositive. This chain connects TRBV7-9 to TRBJ1-2, with 9 bases fitting TRBD1. Sequencing was carried out using PBMCs. CDR3 sequence: CASSSGQGIGDGYTF. The CDR3 nucleotides read TGTGCCAGCAGCTCCGGACAGGGGATTGGGGATGGCTACACCTTC.